The next 9 T cell receptor beta chains were all read from a single sample in a study of blood T cell repertoires in COVID-19. Some clones are missing from TCRdb's copy, which holds only in-frame ones; the method was immunoSEQ multiplex PCR. The repertoire includes tens of thousands of clones, just under 85% of them detected once, and about 10% sits in the top ten. The sequencing input was peripheral blood. The receptors were sampled from a woman aged 70-85 years with active or convalescent COVID-19.

The chain couples TRBV29-1 to TRBJ2-7; 7 nucleotides align to TRBD1. CDR3 size: 13 residues. Trimming at V came to 3 bases and at J to 5 bases, leaving 7 bases not matched to a gene. Looked up from germline, CDR1 is SQVTM and CDR2 is ANQGSEA. The DNA of the CDR3 is TGCAGCGTTGAGCCAGGGGGTCTTCACGAGCAGTACTTC. Its protein product is CSVEPGGLHEQYF.

J is TRBJ1-4 and V is TRBV7-6, with 10 nucleotides matching TRBD1. CDR3 length: 15 amino acids. In germline, CDR1 is SGHVS, CDR2 FNYEAQ. With V trimmed by 5 bases and J by 7 bases, 7 bases remained unmatched. The CDR3 sequence: CASSPRDRGAEKLFF. In DNA, the CDR3 is TGTGCCAGCAGCCCACGGGACAGGGGAGCTGAAAAACTGTTTTTT.

The chain carries TRBV5-8 and TRBJ2-7; no firm D call. The CDR3 sequence is 11 residues long. The ends were cut back, 0 bases at V and 7 bases at J, with 5 bases in the middle. In germline, CDR1 is SGHTS, CDR2 YDEGEE. The CDR3 here is CASSLAREQYF. CDR3 bases: TGTGCCAGCAGCTTGGCGAGAGAGCAGTACTTC. Looking up the rest from reference TRBV5-8 and TRBJ2-7 gives the full variable domain: EAGVTQSPTHLIKTRGQQATLRCSPISGHTSVYWYQQALGLGLQFLLWYDEGEERNRGNFPPRFSGRQFPNYSSELNVNALELEDSALYLCASSLAREQYFGPGTRLTVT.

The J gene is TRBJ1-5, the V gene TRBV6-2 or TRBV6-3; no firm D call. Trimming removed 6 bases from V and 1 base from J, with 10 bases in between. The CDR3 is 14 amino acids. The germline V gene has CDR1 MNHEY and CDR2 SVGEGT. The CDR3 DNA follows: TGTGCCAGCAGCCAGCGGGCGAGCAATCAGCCCCAGCATTTT. Amino acids: CASSQRASNQPQHF.

V usage is TRBV18 and J usage is TRBJ1-2; tentative D call: TRBD1 (6 bases). This CDR3 has 16 residues. Germline V CDR1 and CDR2: KGHSH, LQKENI. V shed 2 bases and J shed 4 bases, with 17 bases lying between them. The CDR3, as DNA: TGTGCCAGCTCACCATCAGGGGCCGGCACGGCCTATGGCTACACCTTC. Encoded protein: CASSPSGAGTAYGYTF.

V usage is TRBV3-1 (or the pseudogene TRBV3-2) and J usage is TRBJ1-2; D unresolved. Germline V gene sequence: CDR1 LGHDT, CDR2 YNNKEL (reference sequence). CDR3 length: 14 residues. With 1 base removed from V and 4 bases from J, the gap between germline ends came to 10 bases. Here the CDR3 DNA reads TGTGCCAGCAGCCAAGCCCCCCCAGGCTATGGCTACACCTTC. Protein product: CASSQAPPGYGYTF.

The V call is TRBV15, the J call TRBJ2-6; TRBD1 aligns across 7 bases. This CDR3 has 15 amino acids. V was pared by 6 bases and J by 6 bases, with 8 bases of the junction left unmatched. Looked up from germline, CDR1 is LNHNV and CDR2 is YYDKDF (reference sequence). CDR3 bases: TGTGCCACCAGTCCGGACAGGTGGGAGGCCAACGTCCTGACTTTC. Translating gives CATSPDRWEANVLTF.

The chain is built from TRBV27 and TRBJ1-5, with D possibly TRBD1 on 5 matching bases. Germline CDR1 is MNHEY and CDR2 is SMNVEV (reference sequence). This CDR3 has 15 amino acids. Trimming took off 8 bases at V and 0 bases at J, with 14 bases between the two ends. DNA for the CDR3: TGTGCCAGCCTGACAGTTTTTAATAGCAATCAGCCCCAGCATTTT. Translating gives CASLTVFNSNQPQHF.

The chain links TRBV5-1 to TRBJ2-7, with 8 bases aligning to TRBD1. CDR1 is SGHRS and CDR2 is YFSETQ in the germline V gene. This CDR3 is 13 amino acids long. The junction had 4 bases not matched to a gene; V was cut back by 4 bases and J by 4 bases. CDR3: CASSLDRVYEQYF. In nucleotides, the CDR3 is TGCGCCAGCAGCCTGGACAGGGTGTACGAGCAGTACTTC. Using reference TRBV5-1 and TRBJ2-7 for the parts outside the CDR3, the full variable domain is KAGVTQTPRYLIKTRGQQVTLSCSPISGHRSVSWYQQTPGQGLQFLFEYFSETQRNKGNFPGRFSGRQFSNSRSEMNVSTLELGDSALYLCASSLDRVYEQYFGPGTRLTVT.